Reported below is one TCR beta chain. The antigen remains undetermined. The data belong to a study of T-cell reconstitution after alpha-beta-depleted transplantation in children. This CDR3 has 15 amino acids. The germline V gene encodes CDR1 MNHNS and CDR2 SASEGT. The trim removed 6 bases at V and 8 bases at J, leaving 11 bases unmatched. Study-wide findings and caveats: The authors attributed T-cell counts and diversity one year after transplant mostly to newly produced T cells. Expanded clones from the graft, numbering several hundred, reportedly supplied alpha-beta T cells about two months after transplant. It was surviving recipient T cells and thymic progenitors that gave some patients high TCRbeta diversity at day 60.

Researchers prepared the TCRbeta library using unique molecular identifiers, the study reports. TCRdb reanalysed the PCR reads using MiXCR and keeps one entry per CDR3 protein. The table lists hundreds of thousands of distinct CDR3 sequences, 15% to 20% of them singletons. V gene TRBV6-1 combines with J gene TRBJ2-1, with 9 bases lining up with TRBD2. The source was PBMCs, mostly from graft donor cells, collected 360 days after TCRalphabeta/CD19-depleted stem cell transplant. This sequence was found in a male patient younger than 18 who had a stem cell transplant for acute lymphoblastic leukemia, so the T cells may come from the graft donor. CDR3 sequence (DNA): TGTGCCAGCAGCGCAATCGGCGGGAGGGCCCATGAGCAGTTCTTC. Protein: CASSAIGGRAHEQFF.